This T cell receptor (beta chain) was obtained from a study of cytomegalovirus exposure and HLA in healthy donors. In its sample, this clone was seen a few times. The junction differs from germline at one of its ends, possibly a read error. Primers included in the PCR were 60 Vbeta and 13 Jbeta primers. Per the original data handling: Later work found around 72 million unique TCR beta chains, with some 11 million shared. Generated by immunoSEQ multiplex PCR, the TCRdb table keeps only in-frame clones and is missing some. Clone size and V and J calls were adopted from that table, with D and trimming inferred from the DNA. There are around 100,000 clones in the sample; 74% occur only once, and 4.2% lies in the top ten. The germline V gene encodes CDR1 LNHDA and CDR2 SQIVND (reference sequence). This CDR3 has 15 amino acids.

Sequenced material: PBMCs. The V gene is TRBV19, the J gene TRBJ2-1; 15 nucleotides align to TRBD2. The sequence derives from a middle-aged woman in good health and CMV-seropositive. The CDR3 coding sequence is TGTGCCAGTAGTATAGGTGGACTAGCGGGAGGGGAGCGGTTCTTC. This codes for CASSIGGLAGGERFF.